This entry features one T cell receptor (beta chain) sequence. CDR1 and CDR2 (germline): SNHLY, FYNNEI. Between the trimmed V and J ends, which lost 3 bases and 9 bases, there was a span of 12 bases. The length of the CDR3 is 13 residues. The data were produced by immunoSEQ multiplex PCR, yet TCRdb's version contains in-frame clones alone and is incomplete. The sample has about 49,000 clones; roughly 92% are singletons. This record belongs to a study of T cell changes during pregnancy in multiple sclerosis. The clonotype originates from a female donor in good health, enrolled as a control in a pregnancy study. The specimen was CD4+ T cells from peripheral blood mononuclear cells, collected in the second trimester of pregnancy. This chain joins TRBV2 and TRBJ2-1, with TRBD2 as a possible D gene (5 bases). CDR3 bases: TGTGCCAGCAGTGACCGGGGTATCGGTGAGCAGTTCTTC. Translated: CASSDRGIGEQFF.